A selection of T cell receptor beta chains follows, all from one sample in a study of blood T cells in healthy people across ages. TCRdb called the 5' RACE reads again in MiXCR, with one record for every CDR3 protein. The sample lists 1.5 million to 2 million distinct CDR3 sequences; about 50% were seen once. The sequencing sample was made of blood. The receptor source for this set is a woman aged 40 to 50 in good health. CDR3s include the opening cysteine and the closing phenylalanine or tryptophan. A D gene is named only where the DNA matches it firmly. Where a row states a size, it is once, few, many or the class of an expanded clone; other rows omit it.

CDR3 DNA	CDR3 protein	clone size	D gene	V gene	J gene
TGCGCCAGCAGCGAGGACAGGGATGAGACCCAGTACTTC	CASSEDRDETQYF	.	TRBD1	TRBV5-1	TRBJ2-5
TGCAGTACCTCGACAGGGCCCCAGGAGGCCCAGTACTTC	CSTSTGPQEAQYF	.	TRBD1	TRBV20-1	TRBJ2-7
TGCAGTGCAAGGTCGGGACAGGGACCCTACGAGCAGTACTTC	CSARSGQGPYEQYF	few	TRBD1	TRBV20-1	TRBJ2-7
TGCGCCAGCAGCCAACATTTAAGTCGGGCGAATGAGCAGTTCTTC	CASSQHLSRANEQFF	.	.	TRBV4-1	TRBJ2-1
TGCGCCAGCAGTGAGTGGACAGGATTAGCCAAAAACATTCAGTACTTC	CASSEWTGLAKNIQYF	few	TRBD1	TRBV10-1	TRBJ2-4
TGTGCCAGCAGCTCTCAAGCGGTTTGGTTCTTC	CASSSQAVWFF	.	.	TRBV7-9	TRBJ2-1
TGTGCCAGCAGCTTAGATCGCGGGGGAAACACCATATATTTT	CASSLDRGGNTIYF	.	.	TRBV11-2	TRBJ1-3
TGTGCCAGCACTCTGGTGGGGGGGGTTACAGATACGCAGTATTTT	CASTLVGGVTDTQYF	.	TRBD2	TRBV6-5	TRBJ2-3
TGTGCCAGCAGTCCGCCCGGCAGTATACCTTTCACAGATACGCAGTATTTT	CASSPPGSIPFTDTQYF	few	.	TRBV28	TRBJ2-3
TGTGCCACGGGGAAGGGATACGAGCAGTACTTC	CATGKGYEQYF	.	.	TRBV28	TRBJ2-7
TGCAGTGCTAGCAGCGCCGCTACAGGGCTAGAGACCCAGTTCTTC	CSASSAATGLETQFF	.	.	TRBV20-1	TRBJ2-1
TGTGCCAGCAGCCTCCTACGAGGGCGCAATCAGCCCCAGCATTTT	CASSLLRGRNQPQHF	once	.	TRBV5-6	TRBJ1-5
TGTGCCAGCAGGCCCCGGCGCGGATTGGGAGCTGAAGCTTTCTTT	CASRPRRGLGAEAFF	.	.	TRBV7-2	TRBJ1-1
TGCAGCCCACGGGGGAGGGTTAGGGATACGCAGTATTTT	CSPRGRVRDTQYF	.	TRBD2	TRBV29-1	TRBJ2-3
TGTGCCAGCAGTCATCCTAGCGGGGACACAGATACGCAGTATTTT	CASSHPSGDTDTQYF	few	TRBD2	TRBV27	TRBJ2-3
TGCAGTGCTAGAGATGTTCCCGAGCAGTTCTTC	CSARDVPEQFF	.	.	TRBV20-1	TRBJ2-1
TGTGCCAGCAGTGCGGACAGGATCAACTATGGCTACACCTTC	CASSADRINYGYTF	.	TRBD1	TRBV27	TRBJ1-2
TGTGCCAGCAGCTTAGGGGCAGGTCAAGAGACCCAGTACTTC	CASSLGAGQETQYF	many	.	TRBV5-1	TRBJ2-5
TGCGCCAGCAGCCAAGATCTGGGGGGAGAGACCCAGTACTTC	CASSQDLGGETQYF	few	.	TRBV3-1	TRBJ2-5
TGTGCCAGCAGCCGATACGGAGATCAGACAACCAAAAACATTCAGTACTTC	CASSRYGDQTTKNIQYF	.	.	TRBV7-6	TRBJ2-4